Listed below are T cell receptor beta chains from one sample, sequenced in a study of OX40 agonist ivuxolimab in advanced cancers. Some clones are missing from TCRdb's copy, which holds only in-frame ones; the method was immunoSEQ multiplex PCR. The sample lists tens of thousands of clones; roughly 87% were seen once. The specimen comprised CD4+ or CD8+ T cells sorted from blood, sampled in a trial of the OX40 agonist ivuxolimab. The receptor set was obtained from an adult with an advanced solid tumor such as melanoma, head and neck, liver or kidney cancer. The CDR3 runs from the conserved cysteine through the conserved F or W. A D gene is named only where the DNA matches it firmly. Not every row has a clone size; where given, it reads once, few, many or a size class.

size: .; D: .; J: TRBJ2-1; V: TRBV30; DNA: TGTGCCTGGAGGGACAGTCGTAATGAGCAGTTCTTC; CDR3: CAWRDSRNEQFF
size: .; D: .; J: TRBJ1-2; V: TRBV28; DNA: TGTGCCAGCAGTAACAGACACTATGGCTACACCTTC; CDR3: CASSNRHYGYTF
size: once; D: .; J: TRBJ2-3; V: TRBV29-1; DNA: TGCAGCGCGGGGAAGGCAAGCACAGATACGCAGTATTTT; CDR3: CSAGKASTDTQYF
size: .; D: .; J: TRBJ1-2; V: TRBV9; DNA: TGTGCCAGCAGCCTACAGCTATCCTATGGCTACACCTTC; CDR3: CASSLQLSYGYTF
size: many; D: .; J: TRBJ1-5; V: TRBV4-1; DNA: TGCGCCAGCAGCCAAGAAGTCCCCGTAGGTAGTAGCAATCAGCCCCAGCATTTT; CDR3: CASSQEVPVGSSNQPQHF
size: .; D: TRBD2; J: TRBJ2-1; V: TRBV5-1; DNA: TGCGCCAGTGGACTAGCGGGGGAATACAATGAGCAGTTCTTC; CDR3: CASGLAGEYNEQFF
size: .; D: .; J: TRBJ1-4; V: TRBV11-2; DNA: TGTGCCAGCAGTCCGGGGCCCACGAATGAAAAACTGTTTTTT; CDR3: CASSPGPTNEKLFF
size: few; D: .; J: TRBJ2-2; V: TRBV5-1; DNA: TGCGCCAGCAGCGCAAGGACAGAAAACACCGGGGAGCTGTTTTTT; CDR3: CASSARTENTGELFF
size: .; D: .; J: TRBJ1-1; V: TRBV20-1; DNA: TGCAGTGCTAGGACGGACACTGAAGCTTTCTTT; CDR3: CSARTDTEAFF
size: .; D: .; J: TRBJ1-5; V: TRBV27; DNA: TGTGCCAGCAGTTTACGTGGGTATCAGCCCCAGCATTTT; CDR3: CASSLRGYQPQHF